This TCR beta chain derives from a study of T-cell reconstitution after alpha-beta-depleted transplantation in children. As to this clonotype: Its antigen is still unknown.

Whole-study results and caveats: Newly produced T cells mostly accounted for T-cell counts and diversity one year post-transplant. Surviving recipient T cells and thymic progenitors accounted for the high day-60 TCRbeta diversity observed in some patients.

Unique molecular identifiers were used in preparing the TCRbeta library. TCRdb re-analysed the PCR reads in MiXCR, keeping a single row per CDR3 protein. The table shows about 980,000 distinct CDR3 sequences, with about 31% occurring only once. The CDR3 totals 16 residues. The V end was cut by 0 bases, the J end by 0 bases, with 14 bases between. Germline assignment: CDR1 DFQATT and CDR2 SNEGSKA (reference sequence). This sequence joins TRBV20-1 and TRBJ2-5; D is uncertain. This material consisted of PBMCs, mostly from graft donor cells, taken 360 days after TCRalphabeta/CD19-depleted stem cell transplant. The sequence derives from a boy younger than two who had a stem cell transplant for SCID, so the T cells may come from the graft donor. Written as DNA, the CDR3 is TGCAGTGCTAGAGATCCACAAGGCCGATACCAAGAGACCCAGTACTTC. It yields the protein CSARDPQGRYQETQYF.